This T cell receptor beta chain stems from a study of OX40 agonist ivuxolimab in advanced cancers. This clone has just a few counts. Using immunoSEQ multiplex PCR, the repertoire was profiled, and TCRdb retains in-frame clones only, with some absent. Of tens of thousands of clones in the sample, around 73% were seen once. This material consisted of CD4+ or CD8+ T cells sorted from blood, taken in a trial of the OX40 agonist ivuxolimab. This sequence originates from an adult with an advanced solid tumor such as melanoma, head and neck, liver or kidney cancer.

CDR3 sequence reads: CASSQGRPGSENIQYF. CDR3 DNA: TGCGCCAGCAGCCAAGGAAGACCGGGCAGTGAAAACATTCAGTACTTC. The chain has TRBV4-1 and TRBJ2-4, with D uncertain. Germline CDR1 reads MGHRA; CDR2 reads YSYEKL. Between the trimmed V and J ends, which lost 1 base and 5 bases, there was a span of 15 bases. The CDR3 length is 16 residues.